The 5 T cell receptor beta chains below all came from one sample that was sequenced in a study of response to subunit inactivated influenza vaccine. TCRdb used MiXCR to reprocess the RT-PCR reads, holding one entry per CDR3 protein. This repertoire shows about 240,000 distinct CDR3 sequences, more than 9% found once; its top ten account for 7.5% to 10%. The sample consisted of non-naive T cells sorted from PBMCs, taken less than 15 days before vaccination. Receptors originate from a middle-aged man who received an inactivated influenza vaccine.

V and J are TRBV11-2 and TRBJ2-1, with D unresolved. V dropped 1 base and J dropped 10 bases, with 8 bases sitting between them. CDR3 length equals 12 residues. The germline V gene encodes CDR1 SGHAT and CDR2 FQNNGV. CDR3: CASSLGPGEQFF. CDR3 coding DNA: TGTGCCAGCAGCTTAGGCCCCGGGGAGCAGTTCTTC.

This clonotype was found a few times. V and J are TRBV10-3 and TRBJ2-7; D assignment may be TRBD1 or TRBD2 (5 bases each). V was shortened by 11 bases and J by 0 bases, with 17 bases between the two germline ends. Germline lookup yields CDR1 ENHRY and CDR2 SYGVKD. The CDR3 runs 14 residues. Written as DNA, the CDR3 is TGTGCCTCCTCCGATGGGACCAGCTCCTACGAGCAGTACTTC. It translates to CASSDGTSSYEQYF.

In this sample, this clonotype turned up a few times. The genes are TRBV2 and TRBJ1-1; 7 bases are shared with TRBD1. This CDR3 has 14 amino acids. The germline CDR1 and CDR2 sequences are SNHLY and FYNNEI. With 5 bases clipped from V and 5 bases from J, the junction kept 8 bases outside the gene matches. CDR3 DNA: TGTGCCAGCAGTCGACAGGGAGGAGGGACTGAAGCTTTCTTT. This gives the protein CASSRQGGGTEAFF.

V is TRBV4-2 and J is TRBJ2-2, with 12 nucleotides matching TRBD2. V was clipped by 3 bases and J by 6 bases; unmatched bases: 8. CDR1 LGHNA and CDR2 YNFKEQ come from the germline V gene. This CDR3 region has 17 residues. CDR3 region: CASSQASGRASAGELFF. The DNA for the CDR3 is TGTGCCAGCAGCCAGGCTAGCGGGAGGGCCTCCGCCGGGGAGCTGTTTTTT.

The chain combines TRBV5-1 with TRBJ2-6; tentative D call: TRBD2 (6 bases). The germline V gene has CDR1 SGHRS and CDR2 YFSETQ. Trimming shortened V by 0 bases and J by 4 bases, and 11 bases separated the two germline ends. The CDR3 is 16 residues long. CDR3: CASSLVGGTGANVLTF. The CDR3 DNA sequence: TGCGCCAGCAGCTTGGTCGGGGGAACGGGGGCCAACGTCCTGACTTTC.